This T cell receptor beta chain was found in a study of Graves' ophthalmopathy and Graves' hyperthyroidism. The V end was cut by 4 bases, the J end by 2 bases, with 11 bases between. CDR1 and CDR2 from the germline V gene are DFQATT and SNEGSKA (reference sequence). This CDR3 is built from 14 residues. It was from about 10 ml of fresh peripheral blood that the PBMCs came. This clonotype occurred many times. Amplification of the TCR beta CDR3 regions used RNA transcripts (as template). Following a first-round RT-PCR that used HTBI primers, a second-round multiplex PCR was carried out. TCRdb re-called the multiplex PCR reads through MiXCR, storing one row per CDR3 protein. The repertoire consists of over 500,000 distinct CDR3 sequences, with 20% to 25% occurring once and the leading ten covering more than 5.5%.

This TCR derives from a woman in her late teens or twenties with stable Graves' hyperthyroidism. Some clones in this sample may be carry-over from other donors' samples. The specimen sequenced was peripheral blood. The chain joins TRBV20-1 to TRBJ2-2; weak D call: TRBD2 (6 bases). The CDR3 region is CSATTSLNTGELFF. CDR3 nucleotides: TGCAGTGCTACTACTAGCCTTAACACCGGGGAGCTGTTTTTT.